Many counts were recorded for the clone carrying this T cell receptor beta chain. With 8 bases removed from V and 5 bases from J, the gap between germline ends came to 15 bases. CDR1 LGHDT and CDR2 YNNKEL come from the germline V gene (reference sequence). The CDR3 is 13 amino acids. The data were taken from a study of T-cell memory formation after mild COVID-19. Study context: Among the donors, TCR clusters were largely specific to each donor.

TCRdb reprocessed the 5' RACE reads with MiXCR, giving one entry per CDR3 protein. The sample includes about 150,000 distinct CDR3 sequences, about 19% of them seen just once. This clonotype originated in an adult woman who had mild COVID-19 (a few samples of this study predate the infection). Cell type and time point are not known. The chain combines TRBV3-1 with TRBJ2-5, with D perhaps assigned TRBD1 or TRBD2 (5 bases each). Sequencing was done on a sample of PBMCs or a T cell subset sorted from them (not recorded which). The CDR3 region is CASGGTRGETQYF. DNA of the CDR3: TGTGCCAGCGGTGGAACTAGGGGTGAGACCCAGTACTTC.